Below, 9 T cell receptor beta chains from the same sample are listed, as sequenced in a study of shared clonotypes between healthy human individuals. The repertoire was sequenced with immunoSEQ multiplex PCR; TCRdb's copy has only in-frame clones and lacks some. The sample holds around 1,000,000 clones, about 72% seen once. Sequenced: memory CD4+ T cells from PBMCs. Subset defined: CD45RA-negative fraction. All receptors derive from a man younger than 30 in good health. Some clones in this sample may be carry-over from other donors' samples.

V gene TRBV6-5 combines with J gene TRBJ2-1; 10 bases are shared with TRBD2. V was clipped by 4 bases and J by 5 bases; unmatched bases: 8. The germline CDR1 and CDR2 sequences are MNHEY and SVGAGI. The CDR3 runs to 16 residues. The CDR3 here is CASSSPAGGPHNEQFF. In DNA, the CDR3 is TGTGCCAGCAGTTCCCCAGCGGGAGGGCCCCACAATGAGCAGTTCTTC.

This clone was picked up a small number of times. Other DNA sequences in this sample translate to the same CDR3. The chain carries TRBV4-3 and TRBJ1-2; 10 bases agree with TRBD1. This CDR3 spans 16 amino acids. Trimming took 0 bases from V and 2 from J; bases not matched to a gene: 3. Germline values: CDR1 LGHNA, CDR2 YSLEER. DNA of the CDR3: TGCGCCAGCAGCCAAGAAAGACAGGGGGCGAACTATGGCTACACCTTC. The encoded protein is CASSQERQGANYGYTF.

The gene calls are TRBV7-9 and TRBJ2-2; 7 bases are a match to TRBD2. Germline assignment: CDR1 SEHNR and CDR2 FQNEAQ (reference sequence). Germline trimming cut 11 bases from V and 4 bases from J; bases unmatched to any gene: 22. CDR3 length equals 18 residues. CDR3 loop: CAGRQQELRGSGTGELFF. CDR3 coding DNA: TGTGCCGGCCGACAACAGGAATTGCGGGGGTCGGGCACCGGGGAGCTGTTTTTT.

CDR3 nucleotides: TGTGCCAGCAGCACCGGGGGCGCGAACACCGGGGAGCTGTTTTTT. Protein: CASSTGGANTGELFF. The chain has TRBV7-9 and TRBJ2-2; D is tentatively TRBD1 or TRBD2 (6 bases each). CDR1 is SEHNR and CDR2 is FQNEAQ in the germline V gene (reference sequence). This CDR3 is built from 15 residues. V lost 5 bases to trimming and J lost 0 bases, with 10 bases between them.

The chain employs TRBV7-2 and TRBJ1-5; unclear D gene. V was pared by 5 bases and J by 0 bases, with 11 bases between. The germline gives CDR1 SGHTA, CDR2 FQGNSA. CDR3 length: 15 residues. The CDR3 coding sequence is TGTGCCAGCAGCCGTCTGGCCAATAGCAATCAGCCCCAGCATTTT. This translates into CASSRLANSNQPQHF. The entire variable domain, with the rest obtained from reference TRBV7-2 and TRBJ1-5, is as follows: GAGVSQSPSNKVTEKGKDVELRCDPISGHTALYWYRQSLGQGLEFLIYFQGNSAPDKSGLPSDRFSAERTGGSVSTLTIQRTQQEDSAVYLCASSRLANSNQPQHFGDGTRLSIL.

This chain links TRBV7-9 with TRBJ2-1, with D unclear. The CDR3 contains 14 residues. Germline V gene lookup returns CDR1 SEHNR and CDR2 FQNEAQ (reference sequence). Trimming removed 5 bases from V and 7 bases from J, with 15 bases in between. For the CDR3, the DNA is TGTGCCAGCAGCCCTAGGCACATGCCTAATGAGCAGTTCTTC. Its protein product is CASSPRHMPNEQFF. Looking up the rest from reference TRBV7-9 and TRBJ2-1 gives the full variable domain: DTGVSQNPRHKITKRGQNVTFRCDPISEHNRLYWYRQTLGQGPEFLTYFQNEAQLEKSRLLSDRFSAERPKGSFSTLEIQRTEQGDSAMYLCASSPRHMPNEQFFGPGTRLTVL.

The V and J genes are TRBV28 and TRBJ1-1, with D perhaps matching TRBD1 (5 bases). The CDR3 covers 14 residues. Germline assignment: CDR1 MDHEN and CDR2 SYDVKM. CDR3 amino acids: CVARRRGRVTEAFF. The CDR3 DNA is TGTGTCGCCCGTCGGCGGGGCCGGGTCACTGAAGCTTTCTTT.

The chain is built from TRBV28 and TRBJ2-3; D is ambiguous. Germline loops: CDR1 MDHEN, CDR2 SYDVKM. V lost 7 bases and J lost 2, with 19 bases in between. The CDR3 has 16 amino acids. CDR3 loop: CASTNPRRAITDTQYF. DNA of the CDR3: TGTGCCAGCACGAACCCGCGACGAGCCATCACAGATACGCAGTATTTT.

V gene TRBV5-4 combines with J gene TRBJ2-5, with unresolved D. Germline CDR1 SGHNT, CDR2 YYREEE (reference sequence). There are 13 residues in the CDR3. V was shortened by 1 base and J by 5 bases, with 9 bases between the two germline ends. The CDR3 here is CASSLRSWETQYF. The CDR3 DNA follows: TGTGCCAGCAGCTTGCGGTCCTGGGAGACCCAGTACTTC. The full variable domain, in which reference TRBV5-4 and TRBJ2-5 provide the parts outside the CDR3, is ETGVTQSPTHLIKTRGQQVTLRCSSQSGHNTVSWYQQALGQGPQFIFQYYREEENGRGNFPPRFSGLQFPNYSSELNVNALELDDSALYLCASSLRSWETQYFGPGTRLLVL.